Presented here are 21 T cell receptor beta chains from one specimen sequenced in a study of beta chain features in type 1 diabetes. No antigen has been identified for these receptors. Study-level results: Shortening that was moderate but significant affected the TCRB CDR3s of Type 1 diabetes patients in all four CD4+ subsets.

The isolated RNA, all of it, was reverse transcribed, so expressed TCRB transcripts were what got sequenced. Assay used: immunoSEQ multiplex PCR; TCRdb lists only in-frame clones, some missing. This sample yields a few hundred thousand clones, of which around 22% are seen a single time; about 0.012% belongs to the top ten. What was sequenced was naive CD4+ T cells from blood. The receptors were gathered from a woman aged 30 to 39 with type 1 diabetes.

This sequence joins TRBV6-1 and TRBJ2-3; tentatively, D is TRBD2 (6 bases). Germline loops: CDR1 MNHNS, CDR2 SASEGT. The CDR3 is 14 residues long. V lost 10 bases and J 2 bases, leaving 16 bases between the germline ends. In DNA form, the CDR3 reads TGTGCCATCGAGGATGGGGGGACCACAGATACGCAGTATTTT. It translates to CAIEDGGTTDTQYF.

There are a few counts of this clone. V is TRBV6-5 and J is TRBJ2-3; D unclear. CDR1 is MNHEY and CDR2 is SVGAGI in the germline V gene. Trimming removed 8 bases at V and 0 bases at J, with 12 bases between. The length of the CDR3 is 14 residues. The CDR3 loop reads CASRLDGSTDTQYF. In nucleotides, the CDR3 is TGTGCCAGCCGACTCGACGGTAGCACAGATACGCAGTATTTT.

The rearrangement joins TRBV4-1 to TRBJ1-1; the D gene is possibly TRBD1 (6 bases). Trimming took 4 bases from V and 1 from J, leaving 10 bases between them. The CDR3 runs to 14 residues. From germline, CDR1 is MGHRA and CDR2 YSYEKL. The CDR3 reads CASSLQTGNTEAFF. CDR3 sequence (DNA): TGCGCCAGCAGCCTTCAGACAGGGAACACTGAAGCTTTCTTT.

The rearrangement links TRBV7-8 to TRBJ2-7; possibly TRBD1 for D (5 bases). The CDR3 sequence is 15 residues long. CDR1 is SGHVS and CDR2 is FQNEAQ in the germline V gene. Deletions cut 1 base from V and 1 base from J, with 11 bases between. The CDR3 region is CASSLGPDISYEQYF. The CDR3 bases are TGTGCCAGCAGCTTAGGGCCGGACATTTCCTACGAGCAGTACTTC.

V is TRBV5-6 and J is TRBJ2-1; 10 bases are shared with TRBD2. The CDR3 loop spans 16 amino acids. V was pared by 3 bases and J by 4 bases, with 7 bases of the junction left unmatched. The germline gives CDR1 SGHDT, CDR2 YYEEEE. DNA for the CDR3: TGTGCCAGCAGCTATGATAGCGGGAGGACGTACAATGAGCAGTTCTTC. This encodes CASSYDSGRTYNEQFF. Full variable domain (outside the CDR3, taken from reference TRBV5-6 and TRBJ2-1): DAGVTQSPTHLIKTRGQQVTLRCSPKSGHDTVSWYQQALGQGPQFIFQYYEEEERQRGNFPDRFSGHQFPNYSSELNVNALLLGDSALYLCASSYDSGRTYNEQFFGPGTRLTVL.

J is TRBJ1-1 and V is TRBV11-3, with 9 bases fitting TRBD1. The CDR3 extends over 12 amino acids. Germline CDR1 reads SGHNT; CDR2 reads YENEEA. V trimming: 5 bases; J trimming: 8 bases; junction bases outside the gene matches: 3. The CDR3 region is CASSKDRGEAFF. DNA of the CDR3: TGTGCCAGCAGCAAGGACAGGGGAGAAGCTTTCTTT.

This clone occurred a few times. The genes are TRBV30 and TRBJ1-5; 7 bases map to TRBD1. J was trimmed by 5 bases and V by 4 bases; bases with no gene match: 8. Germline V gene data show CDR1 as GTSNPN and CDR2 as SVGIG (reference sequence). The CDR3 extends over 14 amino acids. The CDR3 loop reads CAWTRQGDDQPQHF. CDR3 coding DNA: TGTGCCTGGACCAGACAGGGCGACGATCAGCCCCAGCATTTT.

This chain connects TRBV9 to TRBJ1-5, with D unresolved. V lost 0 bases, J lost 4 bases, and 8 bases lay in between. Germline assignment: CDR1 SGDLS and CDR2 YYNGEE. The CDR3 loop spans 14 amino acids. The chain's CDR3 is CASSVGSTNQPQHF. The CDR3, as DNA: TGTGCCAGCAGCGTAGGAAGCACGAATCAGCCCCAGCATTTT. The complete variable domain, with remaining parts taken from reference TRBV9 and TRBJ1-5, reads DSGVTQTPKHLITATGQRVTLRCSPRSGDLSVYWYQQSLDQGLQFLIQYYNGEERAKGNILERFSAQQFPDLHSELNLSSLELGDSALYFCASSVGSTNQPQHFGDGTRLSIL.

The chain recombines TRBV7-2 with TRBJ1-5; 7 positions match TRBD1. This CDR3 has 14 residues. Germline V gives CDR1 SGHTA, CDR2 FQGNSA. The trim removed 4 bases at V and 5 bases at J, leaving 5 bases unmatched. CDR3 DNA: TGTGCCAGCAGCTCACAGGGGATTGATCAGCCCCAGCATTTT. It translates to CASSSQGIDQPQHF. Combining the CDR3 with reference TRBV7-2 and TRBJ1-5 gives the whole variable domain GAGVSQSPSNKVTEKGKDVELRCDPISGHTALYWYRQSLGQGLEFLIYFQGNSAPDKSGLPSDRFSAERTGGSVSTLTIQRTQQEDSAVYLCASSSQGIDQPQHFGDGTRLSIL.

This sequence joins TRBV7-3 and TRBJ2-6; D not resolved. The length of the CDR3 is 11 residues. Germline V CDR1 and CDR2: SGHTA, FQGTGA. Trimming pared 2 bases from V and 12 bases from J, leaving 5 bases between. In DNA form, the CDR3 reads TGTGCCAGCAGCTTAGGGCCCGTCCTGACTTTC. Amino acids: CASSLGPVLTF.

This clone has only a few counts. The chain couples TRBV29-1 to TRBJ2-1; 8 bases agree with TRBD1. The J segment lost 6 bases and the V segment lost 4 bases, leaving 11 bases of the junction unmatched. From germline, CDR1 is SQVTM and CDR2 ANQGSEA. The CDR3 is 15 residues long. The CDR3 DNA reads TGCAGCGTTGGGGGGTCCCGGACAGGGCCCAATGAGCAGTTCTTC. Amino acid sequence: CSVGGSRTGPNEQFF.

The V gene is TRBV29-1, the J gene TRBJ2-3, with 9 bases matching TRBD1. This CDR3 contains 15 residues. The V gene's germline CDR1 is SQVTM and CDR2 ANQGSEA. The J segment lost 0 bases and the V segment lost 6 bases, leaving 7 bases of the junction unmatched. The CDR3 sequence: CSVDGTGPSTDTQYF. CDR3 nucleotide sequence: TGCAGCGTGGACGGGACAGGGCCGAGCACAGATACGCAGTATTTT.

The table lists this clone with a few counts. The chain has TRBV5-1 and TRBJ1-1, with TRBD1 as a possible D gene (5 bases). This CDR3 comprises 15 residues. The V and J ends lost 1 base and 4 bases respectively, with 14 bases between them. Germline assignment: CDR1 SGHRS and CDR2 YFSETQ. The CDR3 sequence: CASSLQVQGGTEAFF. The CDR3 DNA is TGCGCCAGCAGCTTGCAGGTCCAGGGCGGCACTGAAGCTTTCTTT.

This clone was recorded once. CDR3 DNA: TGTGCCAGTAGTAGGTGGACAGGGGGGTTGGAGACCCAGTACTTC. As protein: CASSRWTGGLETQYF. J is TRBJ2-5 and V is TRBV19; 10 bases agree with TRBD1. The J segment lost 5 bases and the V segment lost 4 bases, leaving 7 bases of the junction unmatched. CDR1 LNHDA and CDR2 SQIVND come from the germline V gene (reference sequence). This CDR3 has 15 amino acids.

The J gene is TRBJ2-7, the V gene TRBV7-9; TRBD2 might be the D (6 bases). Germline CDR1 SEHNR, CDR2 FQNEAQ (reference sequence). The ends were cut back, 3 bases at V and 2 bases at J, with 14 bases in the middle. The CDR3 extends over 15 amino acids. The DNA for the CDR3 is TGTGCCAGCAGCTTGTGGGAGGCGGGTACCTACGAGCAGTACTTC. Its translation is CASSLWEAGTYEQYF.

The chain is built from TRBV4-1 and TRBJ1-1, with 8 bases aligning to TRBD1. V lost 4 bases and J lost 2; bases outside the gene matches: 9. Germline V CDR1 and CDR2: MGHRA, YSYEKL. The CDR3 contains 16 residues. CDR3 amino acids: CASSRGPGGANTEAFF. In DNA, the CDR3 is TGCGCCAGCAGCCGAGGTCCAGGGGGCGCAAACACTGAAGCTTTCTTT.

This sequence joins TRBV4-1 and TRBJ2-1, with no clear D. Germline V gives CDR1 MGHRA, CDR2 YSYEKL. V lost 2 bases, J lost 3 bases, and 8 bases lay in between. The CDR3 loop spans 14 amino acids. CDR3: CASSQPQNYNEQFF. Written as DNA, the CDR3 is TGCGCCAGCAGCCAACCCCAGAACTACAATGAGCAGTTCTTC.

V usage is TRBV4-1 and J usage is TRBJ1-3; tentative D call: TRBD1 (5 bases). V was cut by 2 bases and J by 4 bases, with 9 bases left in between. Per germline, CDR1 MGHRA and CDR2 YSYEKL. CDR3 length equals 14 residues. The CDR3, as DNA: TGCGCCAGCAGCCAACAGGGCTCGGGAAACACCATATATTTT. It translates to CASSQQGSGNTIYF.

This clone has more than one count but fewer than ten. V and J are TRBV30 and TRBJ2-1; possible D gene TRBD1, 6 bases. The CDR3 has 14 amino acids. Trimming took 2 bases from V and 3 from J, leaving 11 bases between them. CDR1 and CDR2 (germline): GTSNPN, SVGIG (reference sequence). CDR3 amino acids: CAWSSAGVYNEQFF. The CDR3 coding sequence is TGTGCCTGGAGTTCGGCAGGGGTCTACAATGAGCAGTTCTTC.

This clone has only a few counts. The chain employs TRBV27 and TRBJ2-6; D is uncertain. V was pared by 4 bases and J by 1 base, with 5 bases between. Per germline, CDR1 MNHEY and CDR2 SMNVEV (reference sequence). This CDR3 is built from 14 residues. CDR3: CASSYISGANVLTF. In DNA, the CDR3 is TGTGCCAGCAGTTACATTTCTGGGGCCAACGTCCTGACTTTC.

A few counts support this clone. V usage is TRBV19 and J usage is TRBJ2-3; D might be TRBD1 (6 bases). V was trimmed by 10 bases and J by 6 bases, leaving 23 bases between them. The germline V gene encodes CDR1 LNHDA and CDR2 SQIVND (reference sequence). The CDR3 spans 15 residues. The CDR3 here is CATSLRGQSGDTQYF. CDR3 nucleotide sequence: TGTGCCACCTCACTACGTGGACAGTCCGGTGATACGCAGTATTTT.